The T cell receptor beta chain described here comes from a study of T-cell memory formation after mild COVID-19. The V and J ends lost 5 bases and 0 bases, in that order; junction bases with no gene match: 6. The CDR3 length is 16 residues. Germline V gene sequence: CDR1 SGHNT, CDR2 YENEEA. The authors produced TCR alpha and TCR beta cDNA libraries with sample barcodes and UMIs by 5'RACE using constant-segment primers. Via MiXCR, TCRdb re-called the 5' RACE reads, giving one row per CDR3 protein. This sample has around 200,000 distinct CDR3 sequences, with over 9% found just once. This chain links TRBV11-3 with TRBJ2-1, with 8 bases matching TRBD2. Sequencing was carried out using PBMCs or a T cell subset sorted from them (not recorded which). The source of this sequence is a young man who had mild COVID-19 (a few samples of this study predate the infection). Cell type and time point are not known. CDR3 sequence reads: CASSPAGTSSYNEQFF. Here the CDR3 DNA reads TGTGCCAGCAGCCCGGCCGGGACTAGCTCCTACAATGAGCAGTTCTTC.